This record covers a single T cell receptor beta chain. This sample is drawn from a study of blood T cell repertoires in COVID-19. Study at large: T cells, B-cell-depleted T cells, or PBMCs supplied cDNA or gDNA.

Participants were aged about 18 to 89 years from 20 to 30 US areas. Germline V gene sequence: CDR1 SGHTS, CDR2 YDEGEE. The V end lost 3 bases, the J end lost 4 bases, and 10 bases lay between the germline ends. CDR3 length: 13 amino acids. The repertoire was sequenced with immunoSEQ multiplex PCR; TCRdb's copy has only in-frame clones and lacks some. The sample lists approximately 470,000 clones; roughly 87% were seen once. The TCR sequence derives from a woman between 18 and 29 years old who had recovered from COVID-19. Sample: PBMCs or T cells enriched from blood (not recorded which). The chain has TRBV5-8 and TRBJ1-2; D uncertain. DNA for the CDR3: TGTGCCAGCAGCTCCCTGGACTTCTATGGCTACACCTTC. Protein product: CASSSLDFYGYTF.